The present T cell receptor (beta chain) was sequenced within a study of T cell responses to AZD1222 COVID-19 vaccine. A remark on this clone: Its antigen remains unknown.

Study observations and caveats: Spike was spanned by vaccine-associated CD4 TCRs, which were dominant at 160-218 and 743-854. Among AZD1222 vaccinees, only 5 to 7 were seropositive at baseline. Clonal diversity may have been underestimated in mostly white British donors.

Only in-frame clones appear in the TCRdb table, and some are missing; sequencing was by immunoSEQ multiplex PCR. The table lists around 270,000 clones, about 94% of them singletons. The V end was cut by 3 bases, the J end by 7 bases, with 13 bases between. The germline gives CDR1 DFQATT, CDR2 SNEGSKA (reference sequence). CDR3 size: 14 residues. The chain has TRBV20-1 and TRBJ1-6; weak D call: TRBD1 (6 bases). Sequencing was performed on peripheral blood, taken 28 days after the second AZD1222 dose. This sequence was found in an adult who received the AZD1222 COVID-19 vaccine. The CDR3 nucleotides are TGCAGTGCTAGTACGGGGGCGCAAAATTCACCCCTCCACTTT. Residues: CSASTGAQNSPLHF.